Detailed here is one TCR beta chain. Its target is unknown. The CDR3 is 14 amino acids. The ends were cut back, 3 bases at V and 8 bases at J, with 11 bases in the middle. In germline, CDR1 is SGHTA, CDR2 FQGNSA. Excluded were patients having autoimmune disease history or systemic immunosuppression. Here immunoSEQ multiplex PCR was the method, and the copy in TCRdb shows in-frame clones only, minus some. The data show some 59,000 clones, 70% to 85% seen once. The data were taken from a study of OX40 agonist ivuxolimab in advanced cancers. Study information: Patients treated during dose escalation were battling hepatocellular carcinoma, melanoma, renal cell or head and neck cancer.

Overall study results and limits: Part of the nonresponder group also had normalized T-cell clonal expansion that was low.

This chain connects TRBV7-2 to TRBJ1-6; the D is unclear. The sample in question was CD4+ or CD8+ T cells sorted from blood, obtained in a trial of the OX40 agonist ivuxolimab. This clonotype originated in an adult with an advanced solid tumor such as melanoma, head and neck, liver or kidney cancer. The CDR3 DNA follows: TGTGCCAGCAGCTTCGGGCCCGGGGATTCACCCCTCCACTTT. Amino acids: CASSFGPGDSPLHF.